The 3 T cell receptor beta chains in this list originate from one sample, sequenced in a study of shared clonotypes between healthy human individuals. Sequencing used immunoSEQ multiplex PCR; TCRdb keeps in-frame clones, though not all of them. The sample shows under 1,900,000 clones, 98% of them seen only once. Sequenced: naive CD4+ T cells sorted from blood. Subset meaning: CD45RA+ positively selected. The receptors here all came from a young man in good health.

This rearrangement joins TRBV10-3 to TRBJ2-7; D perhaps matches TRBD2 (6 bases). The CDR3 length is 14 residues. Germline V gene data show CDR1 as ENHRY and CDR2 as SYGVKD. The V gene lost 10 bases and the J gene lost 2 bases, with 18 bases spanning the gap. The CDR3 spells CATLGVAATYEQYF. The CDR3 nucleotides are TGTGCCACCCTTGGGGTAGCGGCTACCTACGAGCAGTACTTC.

The chain carries TRBV2 and TRBJ2-6, with D unresolved. V lost 6 bases and J 4 bases, leaving 10 bases between the germline ends. Germline values: CDR1 SNHLY, CDR2 FYNNEI. This CDR3 comprises 14 residues. The CDR3, as DNA: TGTGCCAGCAGGCAGGCGGCAGGGGCCAACGTCCTGACTTTC. This sequence encodes CASRQAAGANVLTF. Variable domain in full (rest from reference TRBV2 and TRBJ2-6): EPEVTQTPSHQVTQMGQEVILRCVPISNHLYFYWYRQILGQKVEFLVSFYNNEISEKSEIFDDQFSVERPDGSNFTLKIRSTKLEDSAMYFCASRQAAGANVLTFGAGSRLTVL.

The gene calls are TRBV6-4 and TRBJ1-2; 8 positions match TRBD1. This CDR3 contains 15 residues. Per germline, CDR1 MRHNA and CDR2 SNTAGT. Losses at the gene ends were 5 bases for V and 3 bases for J; bases not matched to a gene: 8. The CDR3 region is CASSPRTGLDYGYTF. CDR3 bases: TGTGCCAGCAGTCCTCGGACAGGGCTCGACTATGGCTACACCTTC.